Here is one T cell receptor (beta chain) with its context. Its antigen remains unknown. V gave up 5 bases and J gave up 5 bases; unmatched junction bases: 7. Germline V gene data show CDR1 as MDHEN and CDR2 as SYDVKM. This CDR3 is built from 15 residues. This sample was included in a study of T-cell reconstitution after alpha-beta-depleted transplantation in children. The authors prepared the TCRbeta library with unique molecular identifiers. TCRdb used MiXCR to reprocess the PCR reads, holding one entry per CDR3 protein. The sample yields more than 200,000 distinct CDR3 sequences, roughly a quarter seen once. Whole-study results and caveats: About two months after transplant, alpha-beta T cells reportedly came from several hundred expanded graft clones. There were some patients whose high TCRbeta diversity at day 60 came from surviving recipient T cells and thymic progenitors. Among T cells one year after transplant, newly produced cells accounted for most counts and diversity.

The chain has TRBV28 and TRBJ2-1, with 9 positions matching TRBD2. The sequence came from a female patient between 2 and 15 years old who had a stem cell transplant for congenital amegakaryocytic thrombocytopenia, so the T cells may come from the graft donor. The material was PBMCs, mostly from graft donor cells, obtained 360 days after TCRalphabeta/CD19-depleted stem cell transplant. The DNA for the CDR3 is TGTGCCAGCAGTCGATTAGCGGGAGTGAACAATGAGCAGTTCTTC. Amino acid sequence: CASSRLAGVNNEQFF.